This entry features one T cell receptor (beta chain) sequence. What it binds is unknown. The data were taken from a study of shared clonotypes between healthy human individuals. This CDR3 is built from 17 residues. Deletions cut 4 bases from V and 0 bases from J, with 16 bases between. The germline V gene has CDR1 LGHNA and CDR2 YSLEER. Naivety among CD8 cells was defined by CD45RO negativity and positive CCR7 selection, thereby excluding terminally differentiated effector memory CD45RA+ cells. The study, taken as a whole, reports: Some clonotypes were shared by all four sorted-subset donors, while others were not shared. The non-shared ones had lower generation probabilities than the shared ones.

Clones were read by immunoSEQ multiplex PCR, and TCRdb kept only the in-frame ones, dropping some. The sample lists some 2 million clones, around 96% occurring once. The receptor comes from a young man in good health. The source material was naive CD8+ T cells sorted from blood. This sequence joins TRBV4-3 and TRBJ2-1; D is undetermined. CDR3 in amino acids: CASSPHGAGLSYNEQFF. CDR3 nucleotides: TGCGCCAGCAGCCCCCATGGCGCAGGTCTCTCCTACAATGAGCAGTTCTTC.